Included here is one TCR beta chain sequence, with context. The antigen it recognizes is unknown. The input lacks base qualities; no much larger clone sits a single base away. CDR1 and CDR2 were assigned from the germline V gene (reference sequence) as MNHEY and SMNVEV. Deletion took 7 bases off V and 3 bases off J, with a span of 15 bases between the germline ends. From the cysteine up to the phenylalanine, the CDR3 has a length of 14 residues. Of all the DNA, just the CDR3 is kept, 42 bases in frame from base 1. The donors were healthy, HIV-negative adults with no recently reported acute infections or vaccinations. Every donor was a Caucasian adult living in Nashville, Tennessee, USA. Magnetic negative selection was used to enrich CD4+ T cells, after which naive cells were positively selected on CD45RA and the negative fraction became the memory subset. After blood collection by leukapheresis, PBMCs were isolated using Ficoll-Histopaque density gradient centrifugation and then cryopreserved in the vapor phase of liquid nitrogen. Analytical flow cytometry was used to check the purity and quantity of every magnetically sorted T cell population. Each sorted fraction had its genomic DNA isolated and then quantified by UV absorbance on a Nanodrop 2000c.

These data belong to a study of shared clonotypes between healthy human individuals (TCRdb year 2020). In the study overall: A couple of women and a few men aged 18 to 49 years were included in the cohort. Between about 0.85 and 9.5 billion PBMCs per donor were obtained by leukapheresis. Blood TCR repertoires of four to six healthy adults were deeply sequenced to estimate repertoire size and the extent of clonotype sharing between individuals. Per donor, three plates each were used for CD4 naive and CD4 memory, two for CD8 naive, and one for CD8 memory. Different laboratories and diverse techniques were used to prepare libraries and sequence TCR repertoires, to increase sequencing depth and limit assay-specific biases. What the work shows at the level of the full study, not this receptor alone: Larger estimated clonotype richness was generally found for naive subsets than for memory subsets. Sampling was restricted to blood, and TCR repertoires in tissue are likely to differ from TCR repertoires in blood. Compared with non-shared clonotypes, clonotypes shared by all four sorted-subset donors had higher generation probabilities. Rarefaction of sorted-subset datasets indicated incomplete sequencing despite the large sequencing depth. When a handful of donors were compared, the shared fraction of clonotypes was roughly 4.8% for naive CD4, around 4% for naive CD8, 2% to 2.5% for memory CD4, and 0.35% to 0.5% for memory CD8. Pairwise subsampling indicated that sequencing depth was expected to affect the degree of clonotype sharing among donors. Because the study included a small number of donors, the genetic and exposure-history diversity represented was limited.

TCR CDR3 regions were amplified from genomic DNA by multiplex PCR using the deep immunoSEQ assay. For each cell subset, the extracted genomic DNA was distributed evenly across all wells of several immunoSEQ 96-well plates, and each plate served as one replicate. For sorted subsets, roughly 190 ng of genomic DNA, equivalent to around 30,000 T cell genomes, went into each replicate PCR. Purified libraries were quantified with a Qubit 3.0 fluorometer, sized on a Bioanalyzer 2100, and re-quantified with the KAPA Library Quantification kit. Each immunoSEQ 96-well plate was sequenced on its own single-read 150-cycle Illumina NextSeq 550 flow cell. Under the source paper's analysis protocol: Because the immunoSEQ output included only junctional sequences and no quality scores, the filtering could not be the same as the filtering used for full-length reads. Sequences were annotated with PyIR, a Python wrapper for IgBLAST v1.9, and V/J genes and CDR3 were assigned using IMGT germline references. Reads were removed for weak V/J assignments (E-value above 1e-6), missing CDR3, stop codons, out-of-frame junctions, or ambiguous translated residues. V3J clonotypes were defined as sequences sharing an identical inferred V gene, J gene, and CDR3 amino acid sequence. To compute the percentage overlap between repertoires, the number of shared unique clonotypes was divided by the size of the smaller repertoire. Richness of each repertoire was evaluated using RTK rarefaction, the Chao1 estimator, and Recon v2.1 estimates of unobserved clonotypes. Generation probabilities were computed with OLGA for all TCRbeta clonotypes obtained by the gDNA method from four donors. Sourced from immuneACCESS, this table was stored by TCRdb with only in-frame sequences that have V and J called. A share of the clones is absent; for the studies checked, an unresolved V gene accounts for under half, and the remainder has no known explanation. V and J calls and clone size come straight from that table; D and trimming were deduced from the DNA. For this sample there are millions of clones; about 92% appear just once. Under 0.45% of the sample is held by the ten biggest clonotypes.

This sequence was found in a young man in good health. Some clones in this sample may be carry-over from other donors' samples. The receptor chain draws on TRBV27 and TRBJ1-2; a tentative D call is TRBD1 (5 bases match). Sequenced sample: naive CD4+ T cells from PBMCs. Taken with the paper, the label for cell subset or site translates to: CD45RA+ positively selected. The nucleotides are TGTGCCAGCACCCCCTTCGGGGGTGACTATGGCTACACCTTC. Its amino acids are CASTPFGGDYGYTF.